Detailed here is one T cell receptor beta chain. These data are taken from a study of cytomegalovirus exposure and HLA in healthy donors. Trimming removed 5 bases at V and 0 bases at J, with 11 bases between. The CDR3 loop spans 15 amino acids. The V gene's germline CDR1 is ENHRY and CDR2 SYGVKD. The PCR was carried out with 60 Vbeta primers and 13 Jbeta primers. Generated by immunoSEQ multiplex PCR, the TCRdb table keeps only in-frame clones and is missing some. The top ten hold 1% of the sample, which has roughly 150,000 clones, 85% seen once. The source of this sequence is a boy aged 2 to 10 in good health and CMV-seronegative. V usage is TRBV10-3 and J usage is TRBJ2-1, with D perhaps TRBD2 (5 bases). The sample consisted of PBMCs. This chain's CDR3 is CAISRAESSYNEQFF. Written as DNA, the CDR3 is TGTGCCATCAGTCGAGCGGAGAGCTCCTACAATGAGCAGTTCTTC.